The present T cell receptor (beta chain) was sequenced within a study of T cell repertoires in cytomegalovirus infection. Study-wide results and caveats: Clonotype analysis showed dominance of the ex vivo response by HLA-C-restricted CMV-specific TCR beta clonotypes.

About this clonotype itself: What it binds is not known.

TCRdb re-analysed the reads in MiXCR, keeping a single row per CDR3 protein. The sample holds about 920,000 distinct CDR3 sequences, around 32% seen once. The sequencing here drew on cultured CD8+ T cells from PBMCs, taken from culture after CMV antigen stimulation. The TCR comes from a human donor in good health (CMV status not recorded). Some clones in this sample may be carry-over from other donors' samples.

The CDR3 nucleotides read TGTGCCAGCAGCCTTTTGTCGATCGGGGATAAGCAGTTCTTC. It translates to CASSLLSIGDKQFF. J is TRBJ2-1 and V is TRBV7-2; perhaps TRBD2 as D (5 bases). Germline V gene lookup returns CDR1 SGHTA and CDR2 FQGNSA. This CDR3 has 14 residues. V shed 5 bases and J shed 11 bases, with 19 bases lying between them.